Listed below are T cell receptor beta chains from one sample, sequenced in a study of beta chain features in type 1 diabetes. Produced via immunoSEQ multiplex PCR; TCRdb's table is partial and in-frame only. The sample shows over 150,000 clones, 7.5% to 9.5% of them seen only once. Sequencing used central memory CD4+ T cells from blood. These receptors were obtained from a young woman with type 1 diabetes. Each CDR3 is given with its conserved first and last residue. The order of the fields is CDR3 DNA, CDR3 protein, clone size, CDR3 length, V gene, J gene, D gene. A D gene is named only where the DNA matches it firmly. Not all rows give a size; the values are once, few, many and, for expanded clones, a class.

cdr3_nt: TGTGCCAGCAGCTTAGGGGGCAGGGGTGCCACAGATACGCAGTATTTT; cdr3_aa: CASSLGGRGATDTQYF; clone_size: .; cdr3_length: 16; v_call: TRBV7-2; j_call: TRBJ2-3; d_call: .
cdr3_nt: TGTGCCAGCAGTGAAGGAGGGAAAAACATTCAGTACTTC; cdr3_aa: CASSEGGKNIQYF; clone_size: .; cdr3_length: 13; v_call: TRBV25-1; j_call: TRBJ2-4; d_call: .
cdr3_nt: TGTGCCAGCAGCCGACCCTCGGACAGCTGGGCAGAGACCCAGTACTTC; cdr3_aa: CASSRPSDSWAETQYF; clone_size: few; cdr3_length: 16; v_call: TRBV5-4; j_call: TRBJ2-5; d_call: .
cdr3_nt: TGCGCCAGCAGCTTGGGATCCACAGGCGTTAATGAAAAACTGTTTTTT; cdr3_aa: CASSLGSTGVNEKLFF; clone_size: few; cdr3_length: 16; v_call: TRBV5-1; j_call: TRBJ1-4; d_call: .
cdr3_nt: TGTGCCAGCAGCGTTGGACAGAACTATGGCTACACCTTC; cdr3_aa: CASSVGQNYGYTF; clone_size: .; cdr3_length: 13; v_call: TRBV11-2; j_call: TRBJ1-2; d_call: .
cdr3_nt: TGTGCCTGGAGTGAACCGGGACAGGGGATCTACGAGCAGTACTTC; cdr3_aa: CAWSEPGQGIYEQYF; clone_size: few; cdr3_length: 15; v_call: TRBV30; j_call: TRBJ2-7; d_call: TRBD1
cdr3_nt: TGTGCCTGGAAAGGACTTTCCGAGCAGTTCTTC; cdr3_aa: CAWKGLSEQFF; clone_size: .; cdr3_length: 11; v_call: TRBV30; j_call: TRBJ2-1; d_call: .
cdr3_nt: TGTGCCATCAGCCCACAGTCAGATGGCTACACCTTC; cdr3_aa: CAISPQSDGYTF; clone_size: .; cdr3_length: 12; v_call: TRBV10-3; j_call: TRBJ1-2; d_call: .
cdr3_nt: TGTGCCAGCCGACAGGGCGCTAATGAAAAACTGTTTTTT; cdr3_aa: CASRQGANEKLFF; clone_size: few; cdr3_length: 13; v_call: TRBV18; j_call: TRBJ1-4; d_call: TRBD1
cdr3_nt: TGTGCCAGTAGTATAGATCGCGGGACAGAGTATGGCTACACCTTC; cdr3_aa: CASSIDRGTEYGYTF; clone_size: .; cdr3_length: 15; v_call: TRBV19; j_call: TRBJ1-2; d_call: TRBD1
cdr3_nt: TGTGCCAGCATGAGGGCTAGCGGAGGCCGGGAGCAGTTCTTC; cdr3_aa: CASMRASGGREQFF; clone_size: .; cdr3_length: 14; v_call: TRBV2; j_call: TRBJ2-1; d_call: TRBD2
cdr3_nt: TGTGCCAGCAATTTAAGGGGGCCGGACGAGCAGTACTTC; cdr3_aa: CASNLRGPDEQYF; clone_size: .; cdr3_length: 13; v_call: TRBV2; j_call: TRBJ2-7; d_call: TRBD1
cdr3_nt: TGCGCCAGCAGCCCCGAGTCGGGGGGGACGCAGTATTTT; cdr3_aa: CASSPESGGTQYF; clone_size: few; cdr3_length: 13; v_call: TRBV4-1; j_call: TRBJ2-3; d_call: TRBD2
cdr3_nt: TGTGCCAGCAGCTTAGCGGCGGGGGCGGACCATGAGCAGTTCTTC; cdr3_aa: CASSLAAGADHEQFF; clone_size: .; cdr3_length: 15; v_call: TRBV11-3; j_call: TRBJ2-1; d_call: .
cdr3_nt: TGTGCCAGCAGCTTCTCAGGGGACGGGAACACTGAAGCTTTCTTT; cdr3_aa: CASSFSGDGNTEAFF; clone_size: .; cdr3_length: 15; v_call: TRBV7-9; j_call: TRBJ1-1; d_call: .
cdr3_nt: TGTGCCAGCAGCTTGGGACAGGGGAGCTCCTACGAGCAGTACTTC; cdr3_aa: CASSLGQGSSYEQYF; clone_size: .; cdr3_length: 15; v_call: TRBV5-4; j_call: TRBJ2-7; d_call: TRBD1
cdr3_nt: TGTGCCAGCAAGAGGGTTGTAGGCACAGATACGCAGTATTTT; cdr3_aa: CASKRVVGTDTQYF; clone_size: few; cdr3_length: 14; v_call: TRBV2; j_call: TRBJ2-3; d_call: .
cdr3_nt: TGTGCCAGCTCACCACCTGGGTCTAGCGGGTCCTCCACAGATACGCAGTATTTT; cdr3_aa: CASSPPGSSGSSTDTQYF; clone_size: .; cdr3_length: 18; v_call: TRBV18; j_call: TRBJ2-3; d_call: TRBD2
cdr3_nt: TGTGCCATCCCGACTAGCGGGCCCAAGCGATGCGAGCAGTACTTC; cdr3_aa: CAIPTSGPKRCEQYF; clone_size: .; cdr3_length: 15; v_call: TRBV19; j_call: TRBJ2-7; d_call: TRBD2
cdr3_nt: TGTGCCAGCAGCGTATTCGGGACAGGGGCTGAGCAGTACTTC; cdr3_aa: CASSVFGTGAEQYF; clone_size: few; cdr3_length: 14; v_call: TRBV9; j_call: TRBJ2-7; d_call: TRBD1
cdr3_nt: TGTGCCAGCAGCGGTCGGAGGACCGGGGAGCTGTTTTTT; cdr3_aa: CASSGRRTGELFF; clone_size: few; cdr3_length: 13; v_call: TRBV6-5; j_call: TRBJ2-2; d_call: .
cdr3_nt: TGTGCCAGCAGTGAAGCCAGGATCTTGCTTGCGGAGCAGTACTTC; cdr3_aa: CASSEARILLAEQYF; clone_size: .; cdr3_length: 15; v_call: TRBV6-1; j_call: TRBJ2-7; d_call: .
cdr3_nt: TGTGCCAGCAGCCATGGGACTCAAACTGGGTACAATGAGCAGTTCTTC; cdr3_aa: CASSHGTQTGYNEQFF; clone_size: few; cdr3_length: 16; v_call: TRBV4-2; j_call: TRBJ2-1; d_call: .
cdr3_nt: TGTGCCAGCAGCTTAGGGCGGGGGGGCCTGGGAGGAGAGACCCAGTACTTC; cdr3_aa: CASSLGRGGLGGETQYF; clone_size: .; cdr3_length: 17; v_call: TRBV7-2; j_call: TRBJ2-5; d_call: TRBD2
cdr3_nt: TGCGCCAGCAGCTTGGGAGCGGGAGGCCCCACAGATACGCAGTATTTT; cdr3_aa: CASSLGAGGPTDTQYF; clone_size: few; cdr3_length: 16; v_call: TRBV5-1; j_call: TRBJ2-3; d_call: TRBD2
cdr3_nt: TGTGCCTGGAGTTCCCTGACTAGCGGGAGCGCAGATACGCAGTATTTT; cdr3_aa: CAWSSLTSGSADTQYF; clone_size: .; cdr3_length: 16; v_call: TRBV30; j_call: TRBJ2-3; d_call: TRBD2
cdr3_nt: TGTGCCATCCAGACAGGGTCGGGGGATCAGCCCCAGCATTTT; cdr3_aa: CAIQTGSGDQPQHF; clone_size: .; cdr3_length: 14; v_call: TRBV7-2; j_call: TRBJ1-5; d_call: TRBD1
cdr3_nt: TGCAGCGTTTGGACAGGGGTAGAGGAGCAGTACTTC; cdr3_aa: CSVWTGVEEQYF; clone_size: .; cdr3_length: 12; v_call: TRBV29-1; j_call: TRBJ2-7; d_call: TRBD1
cdr3_nt: TGTGCCAGCAGTGACTCTCGGCGGGGTGGTAATGGCTACACCTTC; cdr3_aa: CASSDSRRGGNGYTF; clone_size: .; cdr3_length: 15; v_call: TRBV25-1; j_call: TRBJ1-2; d_call: .
cdr3_nt: TGTGCCAGCAGTTCCGGGAGGGCGGAGGGGAAGCAGTTCTTC; cdr3_aa: CASSSGRAEGKQFF; clone_size: many; cdr3_length: 14; v_call: TRBV2; j_call: TRBJ2-1; d_call: TRBD2
cdr3_nt: TGCGCCAGCAGCCAAGTTAAGGGGATGAACACTGAAGCTTTCTTT; cdr3_aa: CASSQVKGMNTEAFF; clone_size: .; cdr3_length: 15; v_call: TRBV4-3; j_call: TRBJ1-1; d_call: .
cdr3_nt: TGCGCCAGCAGCACTGAAGCTTCCTACGAGCAGTACTTC; cdr3_aa: CASSTEASYEQYF; clone_size: .; cdr3_length: 13; v_call: TRBV5-1; j_call: TRBJ2-7; d_call: .
cdr3_nt: TGTGCCAGCAGGGGGGGGGCCAATACGCAGTATTTT; cdr3_aa: CASRGGANTQYF; clone_size: few; cdr3_length: 12; v_call: TRBV2; j_call: TRBJ2-3; d_call: .
cdr3_nt: TGTGCCAGCAGCCGATCAGGGGGTCTAACTGAAGCTTTCTTT; cdr3_aa: CASSRSGGLTEAFF; clone_size: .; cdr3_length: 14; v_call: TRBV14; j_call: TRBJ1-1; d_call: TRBD1
cdr3_nt: TGTGCCAACAGACTAGCGGGAGTGGAGCAGTACTTC; cdr3_aa: CANRLAGVEQYF; clone_size: .; cdr3_length: 12; v_call: TRBV6-5; j_call: TRBJ2-7; d_call: TRBD2
cdr3_nt: TGCAGCCTCCCAGTTAACTATGGCTACACCTTC; cdr3_aa: CSLPVNYGYTF; clone_size: few; cdr3_length: 11; v_call: TRBV20-1; j_call: TRBJ1-2; d_call: .
cdr3_nt: TGCAGCGTTGGACGGCGGCAGATAGGCTCCTACAATGAGCAGTTCTTC; cdr3_aa: CSVGRRQIGSYNEQFF; clone_size: few; cdr3_length: 16; v_call: TRBV29-1; j_call: TRBJ2-1; d_call: .
cdr3_nt: TGTGCCAGCAGTATAAGGGACACTGGGTATGGCTACACCTTC; cdr3_aa: CASSIRDTGYGYTF; clone_size: .; cdr3_length: 14; v_call: TRBV27; j_call: TRBJ1-2; d_call: .
cdr3_nt: TGCAGCGTGGCGGACAGGACCAATCAGCCCCAGCATTTT; cdr3_aa: CSVADRTNQPQHF; clone_size: few; cdr3_length: 13; v_call: TRBV29-1; j_call: TRBJ1-5; d_call: TRBD1
cdr3_nt: TGTGCCAGCAGCCCCTTACCCAAGCCGGGAGGGGGAGGCTACACCTTC; cdr3_aa: CASSPLPKPGGGGYTF; clone_size: .; cdr3_length: 16; v_call: TRBV7-9; j_call: TRBJ1-2; d_call: .
cdr3_nt: TGTGCCACCAGCAGAGATTCCGGCGGGGGGGCCTTCGCTGGGGCCAACGTCCTGACTTTC; cdr3_aa: CATSRDSGGGAFAGANVLTF; clone_size: .; cdr3_length: 20; v_call: TRBV15; j_call: TRBJ2-6; d_call: TRBD2
cdr3_nt: TGTGCCAGCGTGGCCAACCAGGGAACAGCCTACGAGCAGTACTTC; cdr3_aa: CASVANQGTAYEQYF; clone_size: .; cdr3_length: 15; v_call: TRBV28; j_call: TRBJ2-7; d_call: .
cdr3_nt: TGCGCCAGCAGCCCGGGGCGGGAACAAGAGACCCAGTACTTC; cdr3_aa: CASSPGREQETQYF; clone_size: few; cdr3_length: 14; v_call: TRBV5-1; j_call: TRBJ2-5; d_call: .
cdr3_nt: TGCGCCAGCAGCTTGTCCGACAGGGGGGACGAGCAGTACTTC; cdr3_aa: CASSLSDRGDEQYF; clone_size: .; cdr3_length: 14; v_call: TRBV5-1; j_call: TRBJ2-7; d_call: TRBD1
cdr3_nt: TGTGCCAGCAGTTTAAGGGGGCTCGGCACTGAAGCTTTCTTT; cdr3_aa: CASSLRGLGTEAFF; clone_size: .; cdr3_length: 14; v_call: TRBV27; j_call: TRBJ1-1; d_call: TRBD1
cdr3_nt: TGTGCCAGCTCACCGGGGACAGGGTCTAGAGAGACCCAGTACTTC; cdr3_aa: CASSPGTGSRETQYF; clone_size: .; cdr3_length: 15; v_call: TRBV18; j_call: TRBJ2-5; d_call: TRBD1
cdr3_nt: TGCGCCAGCAGCTTGTCGGGTCCCGCAGGGGAAAAACTGTTTTTT; cdr3_aa: CASSLSGPAGEKLFF; clone_size: .; cdr3_length: 15; v_call: TRBV5-1; j_call: TRBJ1-4; d_call: .